The source of this T cell receptor (beta chain) is a study of glioma-infiltrating T cells. Germline lookup yields CDR1 DFQATT and CDR2 SNEGSKA (reference sequence). This CDR3 has 13 amino acids. Using RNA template, CDR3s of TCR alpha and beta were amplified with iRepertoire arm-PCR. TCRdb recomputed calls from the multiplex PCR reads with MiXCR, one row per CDR3 protein. The table shows approximately 90,000 distinct CDR3 sequences, with 20% to 25% occurring only once. On this clonotype itself: This may be a read error: a much more frequent sequence differs by one nucleotide.

This chain uses TRBV20-1 with TRBJ1-1, with TRBD1 as a possible D gene (5 bases). This TCR derives from a human donor with low-grade glioma or glioblastoma, undergoing nonglioma brain surgery, or in good health (not recorded which). Input material: glioma tissue, nonneoplastic brain tissue, or PBMCs (not recorded which). The CDR3 coding sequence is TGCGGTGCTACGACAGAAGGGTGGACTGAAGCTTTCTTT. Protein sequence: CGATTEGWTEAFF.